This T cell receptor beta chain was profiled in a study of early T cells in non-severe SARS-CoV-2 infection. Regarding the study as a whole: The VDJdb matching leaned toward anti-spike CD8 responses and overlooked private and CD4 specificities.

Researchers attached unique molecular identifiers to individual cDNA molecules. TCRdb fed the 5' RACE reads into MiXCR, producing one record per CDR3 protein. This sample yields tens of thousands of distinct CDR3 sequences, of which over 9% are seen a single time; under 10% belongs to the top ten. There are 11 residues in the CDR3. The germline CDR1 and CDR2 sequences are DFQATT and SNEGSKA (reference sequence). V lost 5 bases, J lost 4 bases, and 8 bases lay in between. In the case of this clonotype: Antigen specificity is unknown.

This sequence was found in an adult who was a healthcare worker with PCR-confirmed SARS-CoV-2 infection or an uninfected control (not recorded which). Sequenced here: whole blood, sampled at baseline. The J gene is TRBJ1-2, the V gene TRBV20-1, with a possible D match to TRBD1 (5 bases). CDR3 sequence reads: CSAAGSYGYTF. The CDR3 DNA reads as TGCAGTGCTGCAGGGTCCTATGGCTACACCTTC.